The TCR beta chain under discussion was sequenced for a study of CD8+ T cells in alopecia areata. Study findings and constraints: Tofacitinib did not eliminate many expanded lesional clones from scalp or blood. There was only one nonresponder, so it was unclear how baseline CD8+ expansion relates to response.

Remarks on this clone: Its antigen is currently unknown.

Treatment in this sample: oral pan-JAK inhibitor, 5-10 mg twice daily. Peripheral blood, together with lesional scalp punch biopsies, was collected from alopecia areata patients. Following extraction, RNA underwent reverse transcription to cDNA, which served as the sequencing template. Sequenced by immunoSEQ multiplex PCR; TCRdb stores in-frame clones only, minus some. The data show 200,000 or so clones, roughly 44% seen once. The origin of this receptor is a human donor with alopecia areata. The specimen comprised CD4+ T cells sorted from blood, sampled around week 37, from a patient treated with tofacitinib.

This CDR3 is CASSHHRSNDMGSEQYF. As DNA, the CDR3 is TGTGCCAGCAGCCATCACCGTTCCAACGACATGGGATCCGAGCAGTACTTC. The chain combines TRBV7-9 with TRBJ2-7; D not certain. Germline V gives CDR1 SEHNR, CDR2 FQNEAQ (reference sequence). V was cut by 5 bases and J by 6 bases, with 26 bases left in between. The CDR3 consists of 17 residues.